This T cell receptor (beta chain) was identified in a study of a mutant IDH1 vaccine in newly diagnosed glioma. Looking at the study overall: In weeks 1, 3, 5, 7, 11, 15, 19 and 23, patients were vaccinated.

Trimming stripped 6 bases from V and 8 bases from J, with 20 bases between. The CDR3 is 14 amino acids. The germline CDR1 and CDR2 sequences are SGHNT and YYREEE (reference sequence). About this clone itself: Its antigen remains unidentified.

The data were produced by immunoSEQ multiplex PCR, yet TCRdb's version contains in-frame clones alone and is incomplete. The data show nearly 55,000 clones, with 81% seen just once and 3% to 4% held by the top ten. Documented time point: week 5, during vaccination. Vaccinated patients received 300 ug of mutant IDH1 20-mer peptide per dose, with topical imiquimod. This receptor was obtained from a man aged 30 to 45 with glioma. Material: PBMCs, obtained from a glioma patient whose treatment included an IDH1 peptide vaccine. This rearrangement joins TRBV5-4 to TRBJ2-5; D is uncertain. The CDR3 DNA reads as TGTGCCAGCACCCCCCGAGAATTTTCAGGAACCCAGTACTTC. Encoded protein: CASTPREFSGTQYF.